The 10 T cell receptor beta chains given below trace back to one sample, sequenced in a study of blood T cell repertoires in COVID-19. Assay used: immunoSEQ multiplex PCR; TCRdb lists only in-frame clones, some missing. The sample holds about 180,000 clones, 80% to 90% seen once. Sequencing input: peripheral blood. The receptors here all came from a man aged 18 to 30 who had recovered from COVID-19.

The chain uses TRBV7-2 and TRBJ1-3; D ambiguous. Per germline, CDR1 SGHTA and CDR2 FQGNSA. There are 13 residues in the CDR3. Trimming stripped 8 bases from V and 1 base from J, with 9 bases between. CDR3 amino acids: CASARESGNTIYF. The CDR3 coding sequence is TGTGCCAGCGCAAGGGAGTCTGGAAACACCATATATTTT. Variable domain in full (rest from reference TRBV7-2 and TRBJ1-3): GAGVSQSPSNKVTEKGKDVELRCDPISGHTALYWYRQSLGQGLEFLIYFQGNSAPDKSGLPSDRFSAERTGGSVSTLTIQRTQQEDSAVYLCASARESGNTIYFGEGSWLTVV.

The chain links TRBV19 to TRBJ2-2; 9 positions agree with TRBD2. CDR3 length: 15 residues. Germline V lookup: CDR1 LNHDA, CDR2 SQIVND (reference sequence). V was pared by 3 bases and J by 6 bases, with 5 bases of the junction left unmatched. The CDR3 bases are TGTGCCAGTAGTATTAGCGGGAGCGTTGCCGGGGAGCTGTTTTTT. Its translation: CASSISGSVAGELFF.

The CDR3 nucleotides are TGTGCCAGCAGTGAGCTACTTGATGAGCAGTTCTTC. Translated, it gives CASSELLDEQFF. The chain couples TRBV25-1 to TRBJ2-1; D is undetermined. Trimming left V 3 bases short and J 8 bases short, with 8 bases between. The CDR3 sequence is 12 residues long. Germline-derived CDR1 and CDR2 are MGHDK and SYGVNS.

This chain joins TRBV5-1 and TRBJ2-4; 14 bases match TRBD2. The germline gives CDR1 SGHRS, CDR2 YFSETQ. The junction had 2 bases not matched to a gene; V was cut back by 3 bases and J by 0 bases. CDR3 size: 17 residues. The CDR3 protein is CASSWGLAGEAKNIQYF. The CDR3 coding sequence is TGCGCCAGCAGCTGGGGACTAGCGGGAGAAGCCAAAAACATTCAGTACTTC.

The chain has TRBV18 and TRBJ2-7; TRBD1 matches at 8 bases. Unmatched junction bases numbered 12, after V lost 5 bases and J lost 6 bases. Germline V gene sequence: CDR1 KGHSH, CDR2 LQKENI. The CDR3 totals 15 residues. The CDR3 region is CASSGRQGFSGEQYF. The CDR3, as DNA: TGTGCCAGCTCAGGCCGACAGGGGTTCTCCGGCGAGCAGTACTTC.

The chain uses TRBV9 and TRBJ2-7, with 9 bases identical to TRBD1. The CDR3 contains 15 residues. Germline V CDR1 and CDR2: SGDLS, YYNGEE. V lost 4 bases and J lost 4; bases outside the gene matches: 9. DNA for the CDR3: TGTGCCAGCAGCCCAGCGGGACAGGGCTTTTACGAGCAGTACTTC. As protein: CASSPAGQGFYEQYF. Drawing the rest from reference TRBV9 and TRBJ2-7, the complete variable domain is DSGVTQTPKHLITATGQRVTLRCSPRSGDLSVYWYQQSLDQGLQFLIQYYNGEERAKGNILERFSAQQFPDLHSELNLSSLELGDSALYFCASSPAGQGFYEQYFGPGTRLTVT.

V gene TRBV11-2 combines with J gene TRBJ1-1; D is unclear. Germline CDR1 SGHAT, CDR2 FQNNGV. This CDR3 region has 13 residues. V shed 0 bases and J shed 6 bases, with 8 bases lying between them. The CDR3 nucleotides read TGTGCCAGCAGCTTAGATAGAGTTTCTGAAGCTTTCTTT. Residues: CASSLDRVSEAFF.

V usage is TRBV19 and J usage is TRBJ1-2, with 8 bases lining up with TRBD1. Trimming at V came to 6 bases and at J to 7 bases, leaving 10 bases not matched to a gene. CDR1 is LNHDA and CDR2 is SQIVND in the germline V gene (reference sequence). The CDR3 runs 14 residues. The CDR3 here is CASSPPRGHGGYTF. The CDR3 nucleotides are TGTGCCAGTAGCCCCCCCAGGGGGCATGGTGGCTACACCTTC. The variable domain in full, completed from reference TRBV19 and TRBJ1-2, reads DGGITQSPKYLFRKEGQNVTLSCEQNLNHDAMYWYRQDPGQGLRLIYYSQIVNDFQKGDIAEGYSVSREKKESFPLTVTSAQKNPTAFYLCASSPPRGHGGYTFGSGTRLTVV.

The chain links TRBV15 to TRBJ1-1; 9 bases fit TRBD1. This CDR3 spans 13 amino acids. V dropped 11 bases and J dropped 0; count of bases not matched to a gene: 4. Germline-derived CDR1 and CDR2 are LNHNV and YYDKDF (reference sequence). The CDR3 DNA reads TGTGCCTCGGGGACAGGGATGAACACTGAAGCTTTCTTT. Encoded protein: CASGTGMNTEAFF.

This chain links TRBV30 with TRBJ1-1, with 7 bases aligning to TRBD1. The CDR3 consists of 13 residues. CDR1 and CDR2 from the germline V gene are GTSNPN and SVGIG (reference sequence). V was pared by 3 bases and J by 4 bases, with 5 bases of the junction left unmatched. The CDR3 coding sequence is TGTGCCTGGAGCATTGACAGGGCCACTGAAGCTTTCTTT. Protein product: CAWSIDRATEAFF.